This T cell receptor beta chain was sequenced in a study of beta chain features in type 1 diabetes. Overall study results and limits: People with Type 1 diabetes carried modestly yet significantly shorter TCRB CDR3s in all four CD4+ subsets.

In the case of this clone: The antigen is undetermined.

The whole isolated RNA underwent reverse transcription, so sequencing captured expressed TCRB transcripts. Sequencing was performed with immunoSEQ multiplex PCR; in TCRdb, only in-frame clones are kept and a portion is missing. The sample consists of some 140,000 clones, 7.5% to 9.5% of them appearing once. The trim removed 4 bases at V and 2 bases at J, leaving 2 bases unmatched. This CDR3 is built from 15 residues. The germline V gene has CDR1 SNHLY and CDR2 FYNNEI. Sequencing was carried out using central memory CD4+ T cells from blood. The V call is TRBV2, the J call TRBJ1-5; TRBD1 matches 10 bases. This clonotype was obtained from a man aged 30-40 years with type 1 diabetes. Here the CDR3 reads CASSAGTGGNQPQHF. CDR3 nucleotide sequence: TGTGCCAGCAGTGCAGGGACAGGGGGCAATCAGCCCCAGCATTTT.